Following are 9 T cell receptor beta chains from one sample sequenced in a study of T cell changes during pregnancy in multiple sclerosis. The assay was immunoSEQ multiplex PCR, and TCRdb's table has in-frame clones only and misses some. This table has around 30,000 clones, more than 75% appearing once. Sample: CD8+ T cells from peripheral blood mononuclear cells, taken after pregnancy. These receptors all come from a female donor with multiple sclerosis, enrolled in a pregnancy study.

This clone was picked up many times. The V call is TRBV6-1, the J call TRBJ2-7; 9 nucleotides line up with TRBD1. This CDR3 spans 15 amino acids. CDR1 is MNHNS, CDR2 SASEGT, per germline. J lost 1 base, V lost 2 bases, and 3 bases had no gene match. The CDR3 DNA is TGTGCCAGCAGTGAACGTGGGACAGGGTCCTACGAGCAGTACTTC. It specifies CASSERGTGSYEQYF.

The rearrangement links TRBV7-9 to TRBJ1-4; 8 nucleotides agree with TRBD1. CDR1 is SEHNR and CDR2 is FQNEAQ in the germline V gene (reference sequence). Trimming at V came to 4 bases and at J to 10 bases, leaving 11 bases not matched to a gene. The CDR3 spans 15 residues. This chain's CDR3 is CASSWNRGEMRKLFF. The CDR3, as DNA: TGTGCCAGCAGCTGGAACAGGGGGGAGATGAGAAAACTGTTTTTT.

V usage is TRBV4-3 and J usage is TRBJ2-7; D is possibly TRBD1 (6 bases). Germline-derived CDR1 and CDR2 are LGHNA and YSLEER. V was trimmed by 3 bases and J by 6 bases, leaving 15 bases between them. The CDR3 totals 14 residues. The CDR3 here is CASSQDEGGGEQYF. CDR3 nucleotides: TGCGCCAGCAGCCAGGACGAAGGGGGTGGCGAGCAGTACTTC.

The V and J genes are TRBV28 and TRBJ1-1; a possible D gene is TRBD1 (5 bases). Germline lookup yields CDR1 MDHEN and CDR2 SYDVKM. The V end lost 3 bases, the J end lost 0 bases, and 11 bases lay between the germline ends. CDR3 length equals 15 residues. The CDR3 nucleotides are TGTGCCAGCAGTTTGGGAGGACACCTGAACACTGAAGCTTTCTTT. Translating gives CASSLGGHLNTEAFF.

This clone was counted a single time. V is TRBV6-5 and J is TRBJ2-3; no definite D call. Per germline, CDR1 MNHEY and CDR2 SVGAGI. This CDR3 contains 13 residues. Trimming took off 5 bases at V and 4 bases at J, with 10 bases between the two ends. The CDR3 loop reads CASSPVVSDTQYF. The CDR3 nucleotides read TGTGCCAGCAGTCCCGTTGTTTCAGATACGCAGTATTTT.

The gene calls are TRBV25-1 and TRBJ1-5, with a tentative D call TRBD1 (5 bases). Trimming cost V 2 bases and J 7 bases, with 12 bases left between them. The CDR3 runs to 14 residues. In germline, CDR1 is MGHDK, CDR2 SYGVNS. Here the CDR3 reads CASSERPQGQPQHF. For the CDR3, the DNA is TGTGCCAGCAGTGAAAGACCCCAGGGCCAGCCCCAGCATTTT.

This clone was picked up one time. The rearrangement links TRBV6-5 to TRBJ2-7; 7 positions agree with TRBD1. The V and J ends lost 2 bases and 6 bases, in that order; junction bases with no gene match: 7. The CDR3 spans 14 residues. Germline V gene lookup returns CDR1 MNHEY and CDR2 SVGAGI. CDR3 sequence: CASSYAQGTVEQYF. The CDR3, as DNA: TGTGCCAGCAGTTACGCACAAGGGACAGTCGAGCAGTACTTC.

The chain couples TRBV19 to TRBJ2-2; TRBD2 aligns across 7 bases. V shed 3 bases, J shed 2 bases, and the junction held 6 bases outside the gene matches. The CDR3 runs 16 residues. In germline, CDR1 is LNHDA, CDR2 SQIVND (reference sequence). CDR3 DNA: TGTGCCAGTAGTATCCAGGGCGGGAGCAACACCGGGGAGCTGTTTTTT. Protein sequence: CASSIQGGSNTGELFF.

This clone was observed a few times. The chain combines TRBV4-2 with TRBJ2-5; 10 nucleotides align to TRBD2. Germline CDR1 reads LGHNA; CDR2 reads YNFKEQ. CDR3 length: 15 amino acids. Trimming at V came to 0 bases and at J to 5 bases, leaving 3 bases not matched to a gene. The CDR3 sequence is CASSQESGGAETQYF. Written as DNA, the CDR3 is TGTGCCAGCAGCCAAGAGAGCGGGGGGGCGGAGACCCAGTACTTC.